This is a list of T cell receptor beta chains from one sample in a study of radiotherapy plus CTLA-4 blockade in lung cancer. The method was immunoSEQ multiplex PCR; TCRdb's version includes in-frame clones alone and lacks a portion of them. The table records tens of thousands of clones, around 86% of them present only once. Sequencing used peripheral blood, obtained from a patient treated with radiotherapy plus ipilimumab. The source of these receptors is a human donor with non-small cell lung cancer that progressed on radiotherapy plus ipilimumab. CDR3s leave out the opening cysteine and the closing phenylalanine or tryptophan. Fields, in order: V gene, J gene, CDR3 protein.

V gene: TRBV23-1; J gene: TRBJ1-2; CDR3 protein: ASSQSADRKSRVYGYT
V gene: TRBV2; J gene: TRBJ1-4; CDR3 protein: ASSQRVSSTGLNEKLF
V gene: TRBV25-1; J gene: TRBJ2-5; CDR3 protein: ASSGGQGAGETQY
V gene: TRBV11-2; J gene: TRBJ2-5; CDR3 protein: ASSLVVEGETQY
V gene: TRBV9; J gene: TRBJ1-4; CDR3 protein: ASSVWTGLDEKLF
V gene: TRBV7-6; J gene: TRBJ2-3; CDR3 protein: VCCGASTDTQY
V gene: TRBV7-2; J gene: TRBJ1-2; CDR3 protein: ASSLAAGGDYGYT
V gene: TRBV6-6; J gene: TRBJ2-1; CDR3 protein: ASSYSTGVAGNEQF
V gene: TRBV7-9; J gene: TRBJ2-7; CDR3 protein: ASSPWASYEQY
V gene: TRBV18; J gene: TRBJ2-7; CDR3 protein: ASSPGSRTGNSYEQY
V gene: TRBV19; J gene: TRBJ2-5; CDR3 protein: ASSITGVRETQY
V gene: TRBV5-1; J gene: TRBJ2-1; CDR3 protein: ASSYPQPSSYNEQF